A selection of T cell receptor beta chains follows, all from one sample in a study of blood T cells in healthy people across ages. In TCRdb, the 5' RACE reads were re-called with MiXCR into one record per CDR3 protein. This sample yields some 760,000 distinct CDR3 sequences, of which 25% are seen a single time; more than 3% belongs to the top ten. This sample also belongs to another study, concerning T cells of mothers and their children.

Sequences were obtained from blood. The receptors shown here come from a boy younger than 18 in good health. CDR3s include the opening cysteine and the closing phenylalanine or tryptophan. A D gene is named only where the DNA matches it firmly. Clone size appears in some rows only: once, few, many, or a class for an expanded clone.

TGCAGTGCCTCGGGACTAGCGGATAATTGGGAGCAGTTCTTC CSASGLADNWEQFF . TRBD2 TRBJ2-1 TRBV20-1
TGTGCCAGCAGCAAAAAACGGGACAGGGGTAAGACTGAAGCTTTCTTT CASSKKRDRGKTEAFF . . TRBJ1-1 TRBV21-1
TGCAGTGCTCCCATTGGGCCTTTCGCGGAGACCCAGTACTTC CSAPIGPFAETQYF . . TRBJ2-5 TRBV20-1
TGTGCCACCAGCAGAGATGCGGAGGCAAGCACTGAAGCTTTCTTT CATSRDAEASTEAFF . . TRBJ1-1 TRBV15
TGTGCCAGCACCCCCTGGGTGGATCTAGTCACCGGGGAGCTGTTTTTT CASTPWVDLVTGELFF . . TRBJ2-2 TRBV7-6
TGTGCCAGCAGCTTAGTAAACGAGCGGGGGATATACGAGCAGTACTTC CASSLVNERGIYEQYF . TRBD2 TRBJ2-7 TRBV7-2
TGCAGTGCTAGTACGGGACAGGGGAGCTCTGGGGCCAACGTCCTGACTTTC CSASTGQGSSGANVLTF . TRBD1 TRBJ2-6 TRBV20-1
TGTGCCAGCAGCGTAGACTCCGGGGGGACCTTATATGGCTACACCTTC CASSVDSGGTLYGYTF few . TRBJ1-2 TRBV9
TGTGCCAGCAGACCCCAACAGGGCGGCGGGTCCGGGGAGCTGTTTTTT CASRPQQGGGSGELFF few . TRBJ2-2 TRBV2
TGCAGCTTTGTCGGGCTGAACTACGAGCAGTACTTC CSFVGLNYEQYF . . TRBJ2-7 TRBV29-1
TGCAGTGCTAGTAAGGGCATCGAGGGGGCCACAGATACGCAGTATTTT CSASKGIEGATDTQYF . TRBD1 TRBJ2-3 TRBV20-1
TGCGCCAGCAGCCAAGTTGGAGTTCAGAACTATGGCTGCACCTTC CASSQVGVQNYGCTF few . TRBJ1-2 TRBV4-3